This T cell receptor (beta chain) was obtained from a study of response to subunit inactivated influenza vaccine. TCRdb reanalysed the RT-PCR reads using MiXCR and keeps one entry per CDR3 protein. There are over 400,000 distinct CDR3 sequences in the sample; 10% to 15% occur only once, and less than 15% lies in the top ten. V gave up 1 base and J gave up 4 bases; unmatched junction bases: 4. The CDR3 is made up of 15 amino acids. CDR1 LGHNA and CDR2 YNFKEQ come from the germline V gene. This clonotype was observed a handful of times. Its antigen is not known. Study observations and caveats: A suggestion made by the authors is that each seasonal influenza vaccination recruits few new T cells.

The rearrangement joins TRBV4-2 to TRBJ2-7; TRBD2 matches 10 bases. Source: PBMCs from blood, taken about 40 days after vaccination. This TCR came from a man over 45 who received an inactivated influenza vaccine. Written as DNA, the CDR3 is TGTGCCAGCAGCCAAGGGGCTAGCGGGAGTTACGAGCAGTACTTC. This encodes CASSQGASGSYEQYF.